These 3 T cell receptor beta chains share one sample of origin, sequenced in a study of CD39 and CD103 CD8 tumor-infiltrating T cells. The repertoire was sequenced with immunoSEQ multiplex PCR; TCRdb's copy has only in-frame clones and lacks some. Counted here are about 1,500 clones, approximately 58% occurring once; the ten biggest clones make up approximately 23%. Sequencing was performed on CD39- CD103+ CD8+ T cells sorted from the tumor. Subset here: CD103+CD39- single-positive CD45RA- CD8 T cells. Every receptor here comes from a human donor with head and neck squamous cell carcinoma.

This clone was detected only a few times. The V and J genes are TRBV28 and TRBJ1-4; D possibly corresponds to TRBD1 (5 bases). V gave up 0 bases and J gave up 0 bases, with 14 bases separating them. This CDR3 comprises 18 residues. Germline values: CDR1 MDHEN, CDR2 SYDVKM. The CDR3 is CASSLWSDRGATNEKLFF. The CDR3 DNA sequence: TGTGCCAGCAGTTTATGGTCAGATCGGGGGGCAACTAATGAAAAACTGTTTTTT. Using reference TRBV28 and TRBJ1-4 for the parts outside the CDR3, the full variable domain is DVKVTQSSRYLVKRTGEKVFLECVQDMDHENMFWYRQDPGLGLRLIYFSYDVKMKEKGDIPEGYSVSREKKERFSLILESASTNQTSMYLCASSLWSDRGATNEKLFFGSGTQLSVL.

This clone was detected only once. The rearrangement uses TRBV13 and TRBJ1-1; TRBD1 matches at 7 bases. Trimming at V came to 5 bases and at J to 1 base, leaving 13 bases not matched to a gene. This CDR3 has 17 residues. The germline CDR1 and CDR2 sequences are PRHDT and FYEKMQ (reference sequence). In nucleotides, the CDR3 is TGTGCCAGCAGCCCCGGGGGGGAGGGGGCGTGGAACACTGAAGCTTTCTTT. The encoded protein is CASSPGGEGAWNTEAFF.

This clone counts as large. The CDR3 region has the DNA TGTGCCAGCAGCAAAGGGACTTCCTCCGGTGAGCAGTTCTTC. It yields the protein CASSKGTSSGEQFF. The V gene is TRBV7-9, the J gene TRBJ2-1, with D tentatively TRBD2 (6 bases). The length of the CDR3 is 14 residues. In germline, CDR1 is SEHNR, CDR2 FQNEAQ (reference sequence). V lost 5 bases, J lost 9 bases, and 17 bases lay in between.